Listed here are 10 T cell receptor beta chains from one sample, sequenced in a study of CD8 T cells in ankylosing spondylitis. One entry per CDR3 protein results from TCRdb running MiXCR on the 5' RACE reads. The sample comprises hundreds of thousands of distinct CDR3 sequences, approximately 26% of which are singletons, and about 0.9% rests with the top ten. For these receptors, no antigen is known. Overall study findings and caveats: A motif of seven or eight highly homologous TCR beta variants was seen as apparently characteristic of ankylosing spondylitis blood.

Sequencing was performed on blood, either unsorted or a sorted T cell fraction (not recorded which). The receptors originated from a male donor with ankylosing spondylitis.

In the case of this clonotype: Possible read error: a much larger clone is one base away. The chain uses TRBV25-1 and TRBJ1-2; maybe TRBD1 (5 bases). Germline loops: CDR1 MGHDK, CDR2 SYGVNS. The CDR3 covers 11 residues. The V and J ends lost 4 bases and 6 bases respectively, with 6 bases between them. The CDR3 reads CASSGGDGYTF. The CDR3, as DNA: TGTGCCAGCAGTGGGGGGGATGGCTACACCTTC.

This clonotype was detected a few times. The rearrangement joins TRBV5-1 to TRBJ2-3, with TRBD1 as a possible D gene (6 bases). The V gene's germline CDR1 is SGHRS and CDR2 YFSETQ. The CDR3 runs to 14 residues. V was cut by 4 bases and J by 2 bases, with 11 bases left in between. The CDR3 DNA reads as TGCGCCAGCAGCGCTGACAGGCCCACAGATACGCAGTATTTT. Translation gives CASSADRPTDTQYF.

This clonotype was found a few times. The V gene is TRBV29-1, the J gene TRBJ1-2; D is unclear. CDR1 and CDR2 from the germline V gene are SQVTM and ANQGSEA. The CDR3 has 11 amino acids. The DNA of the CDR3 is TGCACCACGTTGGAAAGCTATGGCTACACCTTC. Protein product: CTTLESYGYTF.

This chain uses TRBV5-6 with TRBJ1-4, with 7 bases aligning to TRBD1. CDR3 length: 16 residues. Germline V CDR1 and CDR2: SGHDT, YYEEEE. Trimming took 4 bases from V and 0 from J; bases not matched to a gene: 6. CDR3: CASSRIQGATNEKLFF. The CDR3 DNA sequence: TGTGCCAGCAGCCGAATCCAGGGGGCAACTAATGAAAAACTGTTTTTT.

A word on this clonotype: The germline gene is not matched at one end of the junction; a read error may be the cause. The chain recombines TRBV6-5 with TRBJ2-3, with 15 bases lining up with TRBD2. The CDR3 spans 18 residues. Germline-derived CDR1 and CDR2 are MNHEY and SVGAGI. CDR3 nucleotides: TGTGCCATCAGTTACGGACTAGCGGGAGGGCGACGAGGAGATACGCAGTATTTT. Residues: CAISYGLAGGRRGDTQYF.

The chain employs TRBV19 and TRBJ2-7; weak D call: TRBD1 (5 bases). Germline V lookup: CDR1 LNHDA, CDR2 SQIVND (reference sequence). The V and J ends lost 5 bases and 3 bases respectively, with 14 bases between them. The CDR3 sequence is 14 residues long. Written as DNA, the CDR3 is TGTGCCAGTAGTCAACAGACAGCTCTCTACGAGCAGTACTTC. This gives the protein CASSQQTALYEQYF.

V is TRBV5-5 and J is TRBJ1-1, with D hard to call. CDR1 and CDR2 (germline): SGHKS, YYEKEE (reference sequence). Trimming shortened V by 2 bases and J by 5 bases, and 10 bases separated the two germline ends. CDR3 size: 13 residues. CDR3 DNA: TGTGCCAGCAGCTTCGAATTTAAGACTGAAGCTTTCTTT. Its translation is CASSFEFKTEAFF. The variable domain in full, with the rest retrieved from reference TRBV5-5 and TRBJ1-1, is DAGVTQSPTHLIKTRGQQVTLRCSPISGHKSVSWYQQVLGQGPQFIFQYYEKEERGRGNFPDRFSARQFPNYSSELNVNALLLGDSALYLCASSFEFKTEAFFGQGTRLTVV.

This clonotype was recorded once. V gene TRBV6-1 combines with J gene TRBJ1-1, with D unclear. Trimming cost V 3 bases and J 10 bases, with 18 bases left between them. The V gene's germline CDR1 is MNHNS and CDR2 SASEGT. CDR3 length: 14 residues. CDR3 loop: CASSESTSRSRAFF. CDR3 in DNA: TGTGCCAGCAGTGAGAGCACTTCGAGGAGTAGAGCTTTCTTT.

This clonotype has a count of ten or more. The chain couples TRBV12-3 or TRBV12-4 to TRBJ2-1; TRBD1 is a possible D gene (6 bases). The CDR3 length is 15 residues. Trimming cost V 6 bases and J 4 bases, with 16 bases left between them. CDR3 sequence (DNA): TGTGCCAGCAGCCCAACCGGGACACCTTACAATGAGCAGTTCTTC. It encodes CASSPTGTPYNEQFF.

V and J are TRBV11-2 and TRBJ2-7; no clear D gene. Trimming stripped 5 bases from V and 2 bases from J, with 4 bases between. The germline gives CDR1 SGHAT, CDR2 FQNNGV. The CDR3 length is 11 residues. The CDR3 nucleotides read TGTGCCAGCAGCGTCGCCTACGAGCAGTACGTC. Translated: CASSVAYEQYV.